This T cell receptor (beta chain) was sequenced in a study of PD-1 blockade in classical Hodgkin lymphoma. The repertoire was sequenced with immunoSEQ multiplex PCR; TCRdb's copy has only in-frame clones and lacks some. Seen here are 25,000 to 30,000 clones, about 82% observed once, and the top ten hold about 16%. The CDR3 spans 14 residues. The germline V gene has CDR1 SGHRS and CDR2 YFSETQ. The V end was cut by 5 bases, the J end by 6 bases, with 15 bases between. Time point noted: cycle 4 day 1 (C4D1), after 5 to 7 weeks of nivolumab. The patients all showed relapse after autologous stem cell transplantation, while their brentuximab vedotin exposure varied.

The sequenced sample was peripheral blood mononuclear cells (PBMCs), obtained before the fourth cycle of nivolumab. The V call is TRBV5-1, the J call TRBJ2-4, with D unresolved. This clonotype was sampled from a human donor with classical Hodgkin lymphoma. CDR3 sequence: CASSGPPWGNIQYF. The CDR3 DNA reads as TGCGCCAGCAGTGGACCCCCTTGGGGAAACATTCAGTACTTC.